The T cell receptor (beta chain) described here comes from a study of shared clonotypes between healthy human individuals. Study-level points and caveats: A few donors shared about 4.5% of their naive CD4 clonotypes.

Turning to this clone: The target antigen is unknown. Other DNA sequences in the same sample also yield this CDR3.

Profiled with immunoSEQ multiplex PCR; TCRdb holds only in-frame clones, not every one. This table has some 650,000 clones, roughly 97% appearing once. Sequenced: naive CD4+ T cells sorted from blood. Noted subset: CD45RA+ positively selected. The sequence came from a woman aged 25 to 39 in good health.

As DNA, the CDR3 is TGTGCCAGCAGTTCTGGCAATCAGCCCCAGCATTTT. Its protein product is CASSSGNQPQHF. This rearrangement joins TRBV6-5 to TRBJ1-5, with D uncertain. The CDR3 covers 12 residues. Trimming took 4 bases from V and 2 from J, leaving 3 bases between them. Germline V lookup: CDR1 MNHEY, CDR2 SVGAGI.